This TCR beta chain was found in a study of shared clonotypes between healthy human individuals. In the study overall: Three plates each covered CD4 naive and memory; CD8 naive two, CD8 memory one.

Selected positively for CCR7 and CD45RO-negative, naive CD8 cells excluded terminally differentiated effector memory CD45RA+ cells. Worth noting for this clone: Its antigen is not identified.

CDR1 and CDR2 from the germline V gene are SEHNR and FQNEAQ (reference sequence). V lost 5 bases to trimming and J lost 8 bases, with 21 bases between them. This CDR3 has 16 residues. Each sorted subset replicate got 200 ng genomic DNA, 25,000 to 35,000 genomes. Measured with immunoSEQ multiplex PCR; TCRdb has only the in-frame clones, and not every one. The table lists 550,000 to 650,000 clones, approximately 96% of them singletons. Findings and caveats of the study: Estimated richness was generally greater in naive than memory subsets.

The sequence was obtained from a woman in her twenties or thirties in good health. The chain combines TRBV7-9 with TRBJ1-4; a possible D gene is TRBD1 (5 bases). The specimen sequenced was naive CD8+ T cells sorted from blood. The CDR3 DNA reads as TGTGCCAGCAGCCGAAACATAGTCCAAGCAGGGGAAAAACTGTTTTTT. Its protein product is CASSRNIVQAGEKLFF. The full variable domain, completed using reference TRBV7-9 and TRBJ1-4, is DTGVSQNPRHKITKRGQNVTFRCDPISEHNRLYWYRQTLGQGPEFLTYFQNEAQLEKSRLLSDRFSAERPKGSFSTLEIQRTEQGDSAMYLCASSRNIVQAGEKLFFGSGTQLSVL.